This T cell receptor (beta chain) was sequenced for a study of control samples from healthy donors and cancer patients. Looked up from germline, CDR1 is SGHRS and CDR2 is YFSETQ. The ends were cut back, 5 bases at V and 4 bases at J, with 18 bases in the middle. This CDR3 is 15 amino acids long. The method was immunoSEQ multiplex PCR; TCRdb's version includes in-frame clones alone and lacks a portion of them. The sample lists tens of thousands of clones; about nine tenths were seen once. The receptor's source is a woman aged 18-29 years in good health. The chain links TRBV5-1 to TRBJ1-2, with D unclear. What was sequenced was blood. CDR3 sequence reads: CASRSGLRGGYGYTF. The CDR3 DNA is TGCGCCAGCAGGTCTGGCCTACGAGGAGGCTATGGCTACACCTTC.